This T cell receptor beta chain is drawn from a study of patients and donors after allogeneic stem cell transplantation. This clonotype has a handful of counts. Germline V CDR1 and CDR2: MGHRA, YSYEKL. V was clipped by 6 bases and J by 0 bases; unmatched bases: 11. This CDR3 region has 18 residues. TCRdb redid the calling of the RT-PCR reads with MiXCR, one entry per CDR3 protein. The profile covers 150,000 to 250,000 distinct CDR3 sequences, with around two fifths appearing a single time and about 35% taken by the ten largest. The chain carries TRBV4-1 and TRBJ1-2; 12 nucleotides agree with TRBD1. The specimen was blood, either unsorted or a sorted T cell fraction (not recorded which). This TCR derives from a human donor who was either an allogeneic HSCT recipient or a stem cell or donor lymphocyte infusion donor (not recorded which). It is not recorded whose cells these are; they may come from a transplant donor. The CDR3 DNA sequence: TGCGCCAGCAGACTCCTCGAGGGACAGGGGGCAGCTAACTATGGCTACACCTTC. Protein sequence: CASRLLEGQGAANYGYTF.